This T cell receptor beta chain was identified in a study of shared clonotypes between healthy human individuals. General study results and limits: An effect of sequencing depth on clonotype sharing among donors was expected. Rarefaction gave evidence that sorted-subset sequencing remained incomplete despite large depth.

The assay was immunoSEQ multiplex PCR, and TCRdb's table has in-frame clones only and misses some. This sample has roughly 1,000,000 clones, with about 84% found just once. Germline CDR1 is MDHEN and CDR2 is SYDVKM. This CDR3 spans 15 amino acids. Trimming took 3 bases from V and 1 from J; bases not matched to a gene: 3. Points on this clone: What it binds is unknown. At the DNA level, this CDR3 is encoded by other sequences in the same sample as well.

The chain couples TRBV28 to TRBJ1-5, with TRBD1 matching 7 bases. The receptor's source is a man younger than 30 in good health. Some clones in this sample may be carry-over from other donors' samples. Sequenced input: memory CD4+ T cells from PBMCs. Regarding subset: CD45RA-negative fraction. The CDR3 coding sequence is TGTGCCAGCAGTTTTTCAGGGGGAAGCAATCAGCCCCAGCATTTT. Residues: CASSFSGGSNQPQHF.